This T cell receptor beta chain was recovered during a study of graft-versus-host responses after intestinal transplantation. Notes on this clone: Its antigen remains unidentified.

Trimming took off 4 bases at V and 7 bases at J, with 13 bases between the two ends. The germline V gene has CDR1 SNHLY and CDR2 FYNNEI. The CDR3 extends over 13 amino acids. Profiled with immunoSEQ multiplex PCR; TCRdb holds only in-frame clones, not every one. The table has roughly 90,000 clones, about nine tenths seen once; the top ten hold 0.28%. This chain uses TRBV2 with TRBJ1-2; a weak D match, TRBD1 (6 bases). Specimen: unstimulated CD4+ T cells sorted from spleen or lymph node cells, collected before transplant. The clonotype comes from a human donor who was the organ donor for an intestinal transplant. Here the CDR3 reads CASSGQGLSGYTF. CDR3 nucleotides: TGTGCCAGCAGTGGTCAGGGGTTGAGTGGCTACACCTTC.